This T cell receptor (beta chain) was recorded in a study of cytomegalovirus exposure and HLA in healthy donors. Use of 60 Vbeta and 13 Jbeta primers characterized the PCR. The repertoire was sequenced with immunoSEQ multiplex PCR; TCRdb's copy has only in-frame clones and lacks some. The repertoire includes under 200,000 clones, about four fifths of them detected once, and 7% to 9% sits in the top ten. V lost 0 bases, J lost 5 bases, and 6 bases stayed unmatched. In germline, CDR1 is SGHRS, CDR2 YFSETQ. CDR3 length equals 15 residues. Sequenced input: PBMCs. The chain has TRBV5-1 and TRBJ2-5, with 8 nucleotides matching TRBD1. The source of this sequence is a male donor in good health and CMV-seropositive. CDR3: CASSLAQGALETQYF. The CDR3, as DNA: TGCGCCAGCAGCTTGGCTCAGGGGGCTCTGGAGACCCAGTACTTC. The full variable domain, rest sourced from reference TRBV5-1 and TRBJ2-5, is KAGVTQTPRYLIKTRGQQVTLSCSPISGHRSVSWYQQTPGQGLQFLFEYFSETQRNKGNFPGRFSGRQFSNSRSEMNVSTLELGDSALYLCASSLAQGALETQYFGPGTRLLVL.